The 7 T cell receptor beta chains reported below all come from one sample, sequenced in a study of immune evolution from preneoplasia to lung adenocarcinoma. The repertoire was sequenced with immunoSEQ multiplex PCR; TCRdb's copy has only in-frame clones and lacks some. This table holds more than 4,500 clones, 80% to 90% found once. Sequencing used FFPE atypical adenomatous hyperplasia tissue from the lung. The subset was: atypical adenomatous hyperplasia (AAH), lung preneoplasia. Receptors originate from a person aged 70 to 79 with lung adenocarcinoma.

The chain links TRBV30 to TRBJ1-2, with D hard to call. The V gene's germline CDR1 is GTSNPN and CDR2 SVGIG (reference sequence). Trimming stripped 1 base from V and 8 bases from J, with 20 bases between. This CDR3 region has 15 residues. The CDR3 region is CAWSAGPLLREGYTF. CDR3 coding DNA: TGTGCCTGGAGTGCTGGGCCTTTATTACGGGAGGGCTACACCTTC.

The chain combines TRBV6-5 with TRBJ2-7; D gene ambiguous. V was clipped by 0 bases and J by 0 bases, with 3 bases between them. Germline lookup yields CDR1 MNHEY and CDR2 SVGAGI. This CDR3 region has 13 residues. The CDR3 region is CASSYSRSYEQYF. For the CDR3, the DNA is TGTGCCAGCAGTTACTCCCGCTCCTACGAGCAGTACTTC.

The CDR3 is CSAGEYGYTF. CDR3 nucleotide sequence: TGCAGCGCAGGGGAGTATGGCTACACCTTC. The chain carries TRBV29-1 and TRBJ1-2; TRBD1 is a possible D gene (6 bases). This CDR3 spans 10 amino acids. V was shortened by 7 bases and J by 5 bases, with 8 bases between the two germline ends. Per germline, CDR1 SQVTM and CDR2 ANQGSEA.

The CDR3 is CASTFEGPDRGINEQYF. Written as DNA, the CDR3 is TGTGCCAGCACCTTTGAAGGCCCGGACAGGGGGATCAACGAGCAGTACTTC. The chain is built from TRBV9 and TRBJ2-7; 10 bases map to TRBD1. The CDR3 has 17 residues. Looked up from germline, CDR1 is SGDLS and CDR2 is YYNGEE. After removal of 6 bases from V and 5 bases from J, the junction contained 17 bases not matched to a gene.

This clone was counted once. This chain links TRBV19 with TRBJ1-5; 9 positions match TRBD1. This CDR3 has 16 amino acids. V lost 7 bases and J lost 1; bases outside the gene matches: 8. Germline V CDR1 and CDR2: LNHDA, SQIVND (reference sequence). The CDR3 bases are TGTGCCAGTACACTGGGACAGGGCTTGAGCAATCAGCCCCAGCATTTT. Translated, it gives CASTLGQGLSNQPQHF. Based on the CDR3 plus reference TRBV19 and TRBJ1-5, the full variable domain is DGGITQSPKYLFRKEGQNVTLSCEQNLNHDAMYWYRQDPGQGLRLIYYSQIVNDFQKGDIAEGYSVSREKKESFPLTVTSAQKNPTAFYLCASTLGQGLSNQPQHFGDGTRLSIL.

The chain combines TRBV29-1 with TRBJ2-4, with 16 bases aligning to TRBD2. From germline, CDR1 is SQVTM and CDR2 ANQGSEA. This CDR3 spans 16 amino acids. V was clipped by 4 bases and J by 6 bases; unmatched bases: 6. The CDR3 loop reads CSVAGLAGGPRNIQYF. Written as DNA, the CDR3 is TGCAGCGTTGCGGGACTAGCGGGAGGGCCCAGAAACATTCAGTACTTC.

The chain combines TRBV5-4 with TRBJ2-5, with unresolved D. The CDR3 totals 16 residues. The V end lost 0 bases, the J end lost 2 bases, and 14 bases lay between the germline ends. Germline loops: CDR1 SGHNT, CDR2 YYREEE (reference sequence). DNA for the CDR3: TGTGCCAGCAGCTTGGCGTCAATGGTCAAACAAGAGACCCAGTACTTC. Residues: CASSLASMVKQETQYF.